The rows below give T cell receptor beta chains drawn from one sample of a study of blood T cell repertoires in COVID-19. Clones were read by immunoSEQ multiplex PCR, and TCRdb kept only the in-frame ones, dropping some. The sample comprises tens of thousands of clones, around 80% of which are singletons, and around 27% rests with the top ten. Input material: peripheral blood. Source of these receptors: an elderly woman with active or convalescent COVID-19. CDR3s include the opening cysteine and the closing phenylalanine or tryptophan. The D gene is left open where the match is weak. Expanded clones are given a class, and other clones once, few, many or no size at all.

J gene,V gene,clone size,D gene,CDR3 protein,CDR3 DNA
TRBJ2-1,TRBV27,once,TRBD2,CASRDPGLANEQFF,TGTGCCAGCAGAGATCCGGGACTAGCTAATGAGCAGTTCTTC
TRBJ1-2,TRBV7-3,NA,NA,CASSPSGVRNYGYTF,TGTGCCAGCAGCCCCTCGGGAGTACGTAACTATGGCTACACCTTC
TRBJ2-3,TRBV6-5,NA,TRBD2,CASSKLAGGTDTQYF,TGTGCCAGCAGCAAACTAGCGGGGGGGACAGATACGCAGTATTTT
TRBJ2-6,TRBV5-8,NA,NA,CASSLGDSLANVLTF,TGTGCCAGCAGCCTAGGTGATTCTCTAGCCAACGTCCTGACTTTC
TRBJ2-7,TRBV5-1,NA,TRBD1,CASSPGTGTYEQYF,TGCGCCAGCAGCCCCGGGACAGGCACCTACGAGCAGTACTTC
TRBJ2-3,TRBV18,NA,NA,CASSPRQISSTDTQYF,TGTGCCAGCTCACCCAGACAGATATCTAGCACAGATACGCAGTATTTT
TRBJ1-2,TRBV5-1,many,TRBD1,CASSFGTGGSGYTF,TGCGCCAGCAGCTTCGGGACAGGGGGCTCTGGCTACACCTTC
TRBJ2-5,TRBV11-3,once,TRBD2,CASSFGGGGPQETQYF,TGTGCCAGCAGCTTTGGGGGCGGGGGGCCCCAAGAGACCCAGTACTTC
TRBJ2-2,TRBV5-6,NA,TRBD1,CASSFSPGGSDTGELFF,TGTGCCAGCAGCTTCAGCCCAGGGGGCTCGGACACCGGGGAGCTGTTTTTT
TRBJ2-2,TRBV23-1,NA,NA,CASDRPEGEHRGAVF,TGCGCCAGCGACAGACCGGAGGGCGAACACCGGGGAGCTGTTTTT
TRBJ2-2,TRBV13,NA,NA,CASSKETGELFF,TGTGCCAGCAGCAAAGAGACCGGGGAGCTGTTTTTT
TRBJ2-7,TRBV6-5,NA,NA,CASSYFPGGRSEQYF,TGTGCCAGCAGTTATTTCCCAGGGGGGCGTTCCGAGCAGTACTTC
TRBJ1-6,TRBV10-2,once,TRBD1,CASRPGTGYTPLHF,TGCGCCAGCAGACCCGGGACAGGGTACACACCCCTCCACTTT
TRBJ1-4,TRBV19,NA,TRBD1,CATARQGGGGEKLFF,TGTGCCACCGCCCGACAGGGGGGAGGAGGGGAAAAACTGTTTTTT
TRBJ1-2,TRBV5-6,few,TRBD1,CASSLIKGQGNFGYTF,TGTGCCAGCAGCCTCATCAAGGGACAGGGGAATTTTGGCTACACCTTC
TRBJ1-1,TRBV6-4,NA,NA,CASSADFGTEAFF,TGTGCCAGCAGTGCAGACTTCGGAACTGAAGCTTTCTTT
TRBJ1-6,TRBV11-2,NA,TRBD1,CASSPTGTGLLPLHF,TGTGCCAGCAGCCCGACCGGGACAGGGTTGTTACCCCTCCACTTT
TRBJ2-2,TRBV4-1,NA,TRBD1,CATRLGQGSTGELFF,TGCGCCACCCGATTGGGACAGGGAAGTACCGGGGAGCTGTTTTTT
TRBJ2-2,TRBV5-1,NA,TRBD2,CASSLVPFGLAGMPGELFF,TGCGCCAGCAGCTTGGTACCTTTTGGACTAGCGGGGATGCCCGGGGAGCTGTTTTTT
TRBJ2-1,TRBV15,NA,NA,CATSRGAGAYEQFF,TGTGCCACCAGCAGAGGGGCAGGGGCCTATGAGCAGTTCTTC
TRBJ1-6,TRBV30,NA,NA,CAWMGLSYNSPLHF,TGTGCCTGGATGGGCCTTTCCTATAATTCACCCCTCCACTTT
TRBJ1-3,TRBV10-3,NA,NA,CAISESAETSGNTIYF,TGTGCCATCAGTGAGTCGGCGGAAACCTCTGGAAACACCATATATTTT
TRBJ2-3,TRBV5-6,NA,TRBD2,CASSRVSGRGEGTQYF,TGTGCCAGCAGCCGGGTCAGCGGGCGGGGGGAAGGTACGCAGTATTTT
TRBJ2-5,TRBV5-4,many,NA,CASSLQTGETQYF,TGTGCCAGCAGCTTGCAGACCGGGGAGACCCAGTACTTC
TRBJ2-7,TRBV5-4,NA,TRBD1,CASSFGQGPNYEQYF,TGTGCCAGCAGCTTCGGACAGGGACCTAACTACGAGCAGTACTTC
TRBJ1-2,TRBV15,NA,NA,CATSTGSGYGYTF,TGTGCCACCAGTACAGGGTCCGGCTATGGCTACACCTTC
TRBJ1-2,TRBV3-1/TRBV3-2,NA,NA,CASSQGPIWGIHYGYTF,TGTGCCAGCAGCCAAGGGCCCATTTGGGGCATTCACTATGGCTACACCTTC
TRBJ1-5,TRBV7-8,few,TRBD1,CASSSDRDRNQPQHF,TGTGCCAGCAGCTCAGACCGGGACAGAAATCAGCCCCAGCATTTT
TRBJ2-6,TRBV7-2,NA,NA,CASSFQWANVLTF,TGTGCCAGCAGCTTCCAGTGGGCCAACGTCCTGACTTTC
TRBJ2-7,TRBV5-6,NA,TRBD2,CASSLGVAGASYEQYF,TGTGCCAGCAGCTTGGGTGTAGCGGGGGCCTCATACGAGCAGTACTTC
TRBJ1-6,TRBV6-5,NA,NA,CASSTQSLNSPLHF,TGTGCCAGCAGTACACAGAGCCTTAATTCACCCCTCCACTTT
TRBJ1-5,TRBV19,NA,NA,CASTAGDQPQHF,TGTGCCAGTACCGCGGGTGATCAGCCCCAGCATTTT
TRBJ2-7,TRBV5-6,NA,TRBD2,CASSFPSGALSYEQYF,TGTGCCAGCAGCTTCCCCAGCGGGGCCCTCTCCTACGAGCAGTACTTC
TRBJ2-6,TRBV19,NA,NA,CASSIGQGYGANVLTF,TGTGCCAGTAGTATCGGGCAGGGATACGGGGCCAACGTCCTGACTTTC
TRBJ2-3,TRBV28,NA,NA,CASSVPGSTDTQYF,TGTGCCAGCAGTGTCCCCGGGAGCACAGATACGCAGTATTTT
TRBJ1-1,TRBV28,NA,NA,CASSLLQENTEAFF,TGTGCCAGCAGTTTATTACAAGAGAACACTGAAGCTTTCTTT
TRBJ1-1,TRBV7-6,NA,TRBD1,CASSSRDRANEAFF,TGTGCCAGCAGCTCCCGGGACAGGGCTAATGAAGCTTTCTTT
TRBJ1-2,TRBV6-5,once,NA,CASSTGGRPFYGYTF,TGTGCCAGCAGTACGGGGGGGCGACCTTTCTATGGCTACACCTTC
TRBJ2-1,TRBV14,NA,NA,CASRYTGLQQFF,TGTGCCAGCAGATATACAGGGCTCCAGCAGTTCTTC
TRBJ1-4,TRBV7-2,NA,NA,CASSLALNRREKLFF,TGTGCCAGCAGCTTAGCTCTGAACAGGAGAGAAAAACTGTTTTTT
TRBJ1-5,TRBV7-9,NA,TRBD1,CASSGQGYQPQHF,TGTGCCAGCAGCGGACAGGGGTATCAGCCCCAGCATTTT
TRBJ2-1,TRBV2,NA,TRBD2,CASRIAGGRRNEQFF,TGTGCCAGCAGGATAGCGGGGGGGCGTCGGAATGAGCAGTTCTTC
TRBJ2-3,TRBV6-2/TRBV6-3,few,TRBD1,CASSRDSASDTQYF,TGTGCCAGCAGCCGGGACAGCGCGTCGGATACGCAGTATTTT
TRBJ2-7,TRBV5-1,NA,NA,CASRPPGAGEQYF,TGCGCCAGCCGCCCCCCGGGAGCCGGCGAGCAGTACTTC
TRBJ1-5,TRBV21-1,NA,NA,CASSTPGTGAHYSNQPQHF,TGTGCCAGCAGCACCCCCGGGACAGGGGCCCACTATAGCAATCAGCCCCAGCATTTT
TRBJ2-7,TRBV14,NA,NA,CASSQDLLYEQYF,TGTGCCAGCAGCCAAGATTTATTATACGAGCAGTACTTC
TRBJ2-7,TRBV11-2,NA,TRBD1,CASSPGTGPYEQYF,TGTGCCAGCAGCCCTGGGACAGGTCCTTACGAGCAGTACTTC
TRBJ1-1,TRBV7-2,NA,NA,CASSTQRSGGNTEAFF,TGTGCCAGCAGCACCCAAAGGTCCGGGGGGAACACTGAAGCTTTCTTT
TRBJ2-7,TRBV7-2,NA,NA,CASSTRARGSHEQYF,TGTGCCAGCAGCACCCGGGCCCGGGGGTCCCACGAGCAGTACTTC
TRBJ2-5,TRBV7-2,NA,TRBD2,CASSPLLAGGQETQYF,TGTGCCAGCAGCCCTCTACTAGCGGGGGGGCAAGAGACCCAGTACTTC
TRBJ2-5,TRBV28,once,TRBD2,CASSTLVTSGGETQYF,TGTGCCAGCAGCACCCTAGTGACTAGCGGGGGTGAGACCCAGTACTTC
TRBJ2-7,TRBV7-9,NA,NA,CASIRGAGGEQYF,TGTGCCAGCATCAGGGGGGCAGGGGGAGAGCAGTACTTC
TRBJ2-5,TRBV10-3,once,NA,CAISETKEAETQYF,TGTGCCATCAGTGAGACCAAAGAGGCAGAGACCCAGTACTTC
TRBJ2-4,TRBV7-9,few,TRBD1,CASGGDRGFAAKNIQYF,TGTGCCAGCGGTGGGGACAGGGGATTCGCGGCCAAAAACATTCAGTACTTC
TRBJ2-2,TRBV3-1/TRBV3-2,NA,NA,CASSQAHSTGELFF,TGTGCCAGCAGCCAAGCCCATTCCACCGGGGAGCTGTTTTTT
TRBJ1-5,TRBV5-1,few,TRBD1,CASSLTGGVRPQHF,TGCGCCAGCAGCTTGACAGGGGGGGTAAGGCCCCAGCATTTT
TRBJ2-5,TRBV20-1,NA,TRBD2,CSASGLAGRSPKTQYF,TGCAGTGCTAGTGGACTAGCGGGTCGATCCCCCAAGACCCAGTACTTC
TRBJ2-5,TRBV11-2,NA,TRBD1,CASSSGLQGAGVETQYF,TGTGCCAGCAGCTCCGGCTTACAGGGGGCTGGGGTAGAGACCCAGTACTTC
TRBJ1-2,TRBV7-8,once,NA,CASSRDSEEVYGYTF,TGTGCCAGCAGCCGTGACAGCGAAGAAGTCTATGGCTACACCTTC
TRBJ2-2,TRBV28,NA,NA,CASSPGGRNGELFF,TGTGCCAGCAGTCCCGGGGGGCGTAACGGGGAGCTGTTTTTT